This TCR beta chain was sequenced during a study of shared clonotypes between healthy human individuals. Data came from immunoSEQ multiplex PCR; TCRdb stores just in-frame clones and leaves some out. This sample carries approximately 2,200,000 clones, 90% to 95% of them seen once, and the ten largest clones take roughly 1.7%. Overall study findings and caveats: Naive subsets generally had larger estimated richness than memory subsets. A reduction in generation probabilities was seen for non-shared clonotypes relative to those shared by all four donors.

CDR3 length: 10 amino acids. Germline CDR1 and CDR2: SGHAT and FQNNGV. The V gene lost 6 bases and the J gene lost 6 bases, with 2 bases spanning the gap. Details on this clone: Its target is unknown. Other DNA sequences in this specimen translate into the identical CDR3.

As defined, naive CD8 cells were CD45RO-negative and positively selected for CCR7, with terminally differentiated effector memory CD45RA+ cells excluded. The chain employs TRBV11-2 and TRBJ2-2; no reliable D call. Sequencing used naive CD8+ T cells from PBMCs. This TCR was recovered from a man between 18 and 29 years old in good health. Some clones in this sample may be carry-over from other donors' samples. The CDR3 sequence: CASSSGELFF. The CDR3 nucleotides read TGTGCCAGCAGTTCCGGGGAGCTGTTTTTT.